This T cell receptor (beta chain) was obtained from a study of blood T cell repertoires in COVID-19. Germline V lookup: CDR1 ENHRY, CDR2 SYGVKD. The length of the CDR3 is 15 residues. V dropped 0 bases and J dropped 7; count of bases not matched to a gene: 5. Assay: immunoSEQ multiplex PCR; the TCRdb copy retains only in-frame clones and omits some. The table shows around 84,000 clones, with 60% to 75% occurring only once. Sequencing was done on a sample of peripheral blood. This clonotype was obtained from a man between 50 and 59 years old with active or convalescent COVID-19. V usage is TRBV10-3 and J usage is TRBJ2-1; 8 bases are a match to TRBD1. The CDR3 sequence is CAISESRTGRNEQFF. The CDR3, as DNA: TGTGCCATCAGTGAGTCCCGGACAGGGAGGAATGAGCAGTTCTTC.